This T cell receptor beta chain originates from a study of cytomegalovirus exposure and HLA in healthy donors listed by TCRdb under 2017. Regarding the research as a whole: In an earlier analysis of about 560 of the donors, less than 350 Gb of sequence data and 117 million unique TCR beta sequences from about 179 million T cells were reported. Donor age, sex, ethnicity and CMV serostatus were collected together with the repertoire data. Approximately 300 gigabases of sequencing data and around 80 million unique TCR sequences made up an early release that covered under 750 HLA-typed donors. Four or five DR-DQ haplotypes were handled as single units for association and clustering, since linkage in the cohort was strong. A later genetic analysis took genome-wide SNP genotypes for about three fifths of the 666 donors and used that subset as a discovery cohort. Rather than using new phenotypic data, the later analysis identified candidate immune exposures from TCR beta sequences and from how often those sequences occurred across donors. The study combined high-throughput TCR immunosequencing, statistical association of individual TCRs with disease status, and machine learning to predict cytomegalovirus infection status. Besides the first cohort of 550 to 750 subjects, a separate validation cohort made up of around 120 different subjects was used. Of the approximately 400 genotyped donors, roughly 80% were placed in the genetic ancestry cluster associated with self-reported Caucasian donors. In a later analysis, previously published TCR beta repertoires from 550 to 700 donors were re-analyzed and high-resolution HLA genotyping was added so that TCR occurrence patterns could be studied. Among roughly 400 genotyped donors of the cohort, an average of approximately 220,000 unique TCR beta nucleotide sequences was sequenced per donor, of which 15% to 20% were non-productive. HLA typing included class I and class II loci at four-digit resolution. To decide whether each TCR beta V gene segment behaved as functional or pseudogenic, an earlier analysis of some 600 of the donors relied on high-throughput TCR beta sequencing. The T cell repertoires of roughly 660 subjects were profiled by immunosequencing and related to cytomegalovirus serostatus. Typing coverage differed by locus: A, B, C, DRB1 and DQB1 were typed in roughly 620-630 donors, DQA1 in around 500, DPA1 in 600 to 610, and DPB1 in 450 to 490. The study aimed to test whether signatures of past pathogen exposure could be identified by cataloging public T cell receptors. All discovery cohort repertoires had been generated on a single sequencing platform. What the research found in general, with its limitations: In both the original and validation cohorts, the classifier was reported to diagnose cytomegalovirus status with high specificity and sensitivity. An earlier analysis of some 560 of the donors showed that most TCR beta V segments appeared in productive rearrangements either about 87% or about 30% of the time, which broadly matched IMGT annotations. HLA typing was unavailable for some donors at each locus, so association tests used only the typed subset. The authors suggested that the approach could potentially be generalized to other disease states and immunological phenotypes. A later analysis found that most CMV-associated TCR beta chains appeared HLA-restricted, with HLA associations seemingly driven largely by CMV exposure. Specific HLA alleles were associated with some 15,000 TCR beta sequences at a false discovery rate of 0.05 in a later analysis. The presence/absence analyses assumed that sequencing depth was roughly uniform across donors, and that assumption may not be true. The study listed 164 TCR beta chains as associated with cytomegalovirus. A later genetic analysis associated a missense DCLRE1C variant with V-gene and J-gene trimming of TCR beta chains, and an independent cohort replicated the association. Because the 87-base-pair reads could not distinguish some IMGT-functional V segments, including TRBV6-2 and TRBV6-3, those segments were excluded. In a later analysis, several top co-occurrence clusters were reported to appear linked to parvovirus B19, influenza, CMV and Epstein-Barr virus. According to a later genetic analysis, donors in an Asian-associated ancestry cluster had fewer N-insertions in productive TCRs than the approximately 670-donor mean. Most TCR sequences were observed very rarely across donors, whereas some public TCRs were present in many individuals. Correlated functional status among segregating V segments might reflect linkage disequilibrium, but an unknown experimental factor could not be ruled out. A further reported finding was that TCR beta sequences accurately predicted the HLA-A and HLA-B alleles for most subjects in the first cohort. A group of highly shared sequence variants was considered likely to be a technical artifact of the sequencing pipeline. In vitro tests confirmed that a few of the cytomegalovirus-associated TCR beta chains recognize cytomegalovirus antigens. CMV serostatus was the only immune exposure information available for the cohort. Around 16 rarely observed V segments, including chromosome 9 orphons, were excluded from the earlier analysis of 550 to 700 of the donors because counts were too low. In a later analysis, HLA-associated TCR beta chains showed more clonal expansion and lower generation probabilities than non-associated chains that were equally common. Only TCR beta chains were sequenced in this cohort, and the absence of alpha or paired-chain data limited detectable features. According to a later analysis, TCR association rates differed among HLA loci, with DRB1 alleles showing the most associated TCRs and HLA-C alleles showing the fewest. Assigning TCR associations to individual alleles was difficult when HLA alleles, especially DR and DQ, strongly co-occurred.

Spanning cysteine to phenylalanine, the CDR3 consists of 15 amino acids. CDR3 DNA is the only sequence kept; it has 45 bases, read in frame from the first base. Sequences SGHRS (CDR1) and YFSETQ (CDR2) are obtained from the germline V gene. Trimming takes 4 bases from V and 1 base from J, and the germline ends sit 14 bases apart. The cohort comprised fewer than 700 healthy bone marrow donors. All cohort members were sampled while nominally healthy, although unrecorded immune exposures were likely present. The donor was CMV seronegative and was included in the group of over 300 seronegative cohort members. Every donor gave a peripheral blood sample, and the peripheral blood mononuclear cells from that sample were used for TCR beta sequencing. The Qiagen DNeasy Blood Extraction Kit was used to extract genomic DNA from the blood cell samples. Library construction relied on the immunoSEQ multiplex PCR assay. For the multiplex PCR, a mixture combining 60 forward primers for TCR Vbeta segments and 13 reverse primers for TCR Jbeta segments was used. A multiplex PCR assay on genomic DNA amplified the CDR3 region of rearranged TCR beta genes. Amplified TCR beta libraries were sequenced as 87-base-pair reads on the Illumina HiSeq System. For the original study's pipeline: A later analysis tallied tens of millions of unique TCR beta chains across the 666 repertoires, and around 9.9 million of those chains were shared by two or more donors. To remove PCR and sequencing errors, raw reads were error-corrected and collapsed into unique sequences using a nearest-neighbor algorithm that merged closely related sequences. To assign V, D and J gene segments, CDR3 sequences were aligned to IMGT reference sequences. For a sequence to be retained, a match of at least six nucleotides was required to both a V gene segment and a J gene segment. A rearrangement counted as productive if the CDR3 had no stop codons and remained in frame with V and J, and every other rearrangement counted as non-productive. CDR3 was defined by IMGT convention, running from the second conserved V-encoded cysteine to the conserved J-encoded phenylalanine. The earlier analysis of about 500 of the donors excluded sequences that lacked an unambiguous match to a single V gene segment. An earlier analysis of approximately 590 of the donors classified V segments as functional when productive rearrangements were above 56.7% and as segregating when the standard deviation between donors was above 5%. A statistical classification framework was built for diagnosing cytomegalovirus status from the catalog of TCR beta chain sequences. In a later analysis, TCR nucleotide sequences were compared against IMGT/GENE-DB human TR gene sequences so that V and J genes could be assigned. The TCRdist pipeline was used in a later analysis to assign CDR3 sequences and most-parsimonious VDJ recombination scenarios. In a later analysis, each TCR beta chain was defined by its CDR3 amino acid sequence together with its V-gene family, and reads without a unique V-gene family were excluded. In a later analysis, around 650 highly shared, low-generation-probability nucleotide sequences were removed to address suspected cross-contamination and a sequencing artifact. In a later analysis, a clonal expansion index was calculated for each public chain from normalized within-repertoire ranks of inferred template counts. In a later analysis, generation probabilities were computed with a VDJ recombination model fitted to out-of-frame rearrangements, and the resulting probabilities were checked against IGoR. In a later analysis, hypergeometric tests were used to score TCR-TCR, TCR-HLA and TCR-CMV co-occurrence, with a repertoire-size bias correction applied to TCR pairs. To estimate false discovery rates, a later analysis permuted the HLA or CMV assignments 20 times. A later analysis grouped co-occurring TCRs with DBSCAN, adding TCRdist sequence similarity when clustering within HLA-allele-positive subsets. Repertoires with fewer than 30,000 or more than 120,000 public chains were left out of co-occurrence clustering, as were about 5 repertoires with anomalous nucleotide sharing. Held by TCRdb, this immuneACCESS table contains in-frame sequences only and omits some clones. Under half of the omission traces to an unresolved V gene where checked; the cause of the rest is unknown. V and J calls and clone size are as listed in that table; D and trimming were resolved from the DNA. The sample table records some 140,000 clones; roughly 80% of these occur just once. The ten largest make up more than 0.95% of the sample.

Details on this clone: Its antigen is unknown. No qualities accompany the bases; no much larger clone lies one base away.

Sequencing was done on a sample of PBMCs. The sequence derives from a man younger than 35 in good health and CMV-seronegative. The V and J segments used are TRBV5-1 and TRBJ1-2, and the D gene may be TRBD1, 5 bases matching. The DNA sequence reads TGCGCCAGCAGCCCGGCCGGGGGGATTAACTATGGCTACACCTTC. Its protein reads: CASSPAGGINYGYTF.